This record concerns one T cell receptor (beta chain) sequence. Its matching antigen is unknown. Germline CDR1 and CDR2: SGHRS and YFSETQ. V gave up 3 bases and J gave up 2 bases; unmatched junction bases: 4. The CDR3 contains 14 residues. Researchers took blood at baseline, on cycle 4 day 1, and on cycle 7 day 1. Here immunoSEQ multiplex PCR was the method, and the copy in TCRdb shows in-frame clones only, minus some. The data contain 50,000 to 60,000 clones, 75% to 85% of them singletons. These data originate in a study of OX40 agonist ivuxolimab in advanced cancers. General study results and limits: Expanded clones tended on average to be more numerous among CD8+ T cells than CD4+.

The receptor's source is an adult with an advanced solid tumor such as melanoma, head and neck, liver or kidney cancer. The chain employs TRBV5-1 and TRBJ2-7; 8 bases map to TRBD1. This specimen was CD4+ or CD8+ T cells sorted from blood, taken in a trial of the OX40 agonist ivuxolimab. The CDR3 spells CASSWGQDTYEQYF. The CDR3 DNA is TGCGCCAGCAGCTGGGGACAGGACACCTACGAGCAGTACTTC.